Presented here are 23 T cell receptor beta chains from one specimen sequenced in a study of T cell responses to AZD1222 COVID-19 vaccine. Sequenced by immunoSEQ multiplex PCR; TCRdb stores in-frame clones only, minus some. The data hold around 110,000 clones, with around 92% observed a single time. The specimen comprised peripheral blood, sampled on day 0 of AZD1222 vaccination. The source is an adult in good health.

This chain links TRBV19 with TRBJ2-2; no firm D call. This CDR3 is 14 amino acids long. Germline lookup yields CDR1 LNHDA and CDR2 SQIVND (reference sequence). V lost 1 base and J 4 bases, leaving 7 bases between the germline ends. The CDR3 sequence is CASSIGSGTGELFF. The CDR3 DNA reads TGTGCCAGTAGTATAGGGTCGGGCACCGGGGAGCTGTTTTTT.

The chain carries TRBV7-3 and TRBJ1-2, with a possible D match to TRBD1 (5 bases). Per the germline V gene, CDR1 is SGHTA and CDR2 is FQGTGA. CDR3 length: 13 amino acids. Trimming took 4 bases from V and 3 from J, leaving 9 bases between them. This CDR3 is CASSSGTDYGYTF. The DNA for the CDR3 is TGTGCCAGCAGCTCCGGGACGGACTATGGCTACACCTTC.

The chain couples TRBV6-5 to TRBJ2-7, with D tentatively TRBD1 or TRBD2 (6 bases each). V was cut by 9 bases and J by 2 bases, with 17 bases left in between. CDR1 and CDR2 (germline): MNHEY, SVGAGI. This CDR3 has 14 residues. The CDR3 nucleotides read TGTGCCAGTAAAAGGGGGGTAGGGACCTACGAGCAGTACTTC. Residues: CASKRGVGTYEQYF.

The chain uses TRBV6-1 and TRBJ2-5; D gene ambiguous. Trimming shortened V by 2 bases and J by 2 bases, and 9 bases separated the two germline ends. CDR3 size: 14 residues. Germline V CDR1 and CDR2: MNHNS, SASEGT. The DNA for the CDR3 is TGTGCCAGCAGTGAATTGGGGTCACAAGAGACCCAGTACTTC. Translating it yields CASSELGSQETQYF.

This clone was seen a few times. The J gene is TRBJ1-1, the V gene TRBV10-3; the D is unclear. Trimming shortened V by 3 bases and J by 4 bases, and 18 bases separated the two germline ends. The germline V gene encodes CDR1 ENHRY and CDR2 SYGVKD. The length of the CDR3 is 16 residues. CDR3 region: CAISDPTDPEITEAFF. DNA of the CDR3: TGTGCCATCAGTGATCCGACCGACCCGGAGATCACTGAAGCTTTCTTT.

The chain recombines TRBV15 with TRBJ1-3; 9 bases fit TRBD1. This CDR3 is 16 amino acids long. Germline V gene sequence: CDR1 LNHNV, CDR2 YYDKDF (reference sequence). Germline trimming cut 3 bases from V and 0 bases from J; bases unmatched to any gene: 3. In DNA form, the CDR3 reads TGTGCCACCAGCAGGGGACAGGGCCTCTCTGGAAACACCATATATTTT. Its translation: CATSRGQGLSGNTIYF. Looking up the rest from reference TRBV15 and TRBJ1-3 gives the full variable domain: DAMVIQNPRYQVTQFGKPVTLSCSQTLNHNVMYWYQQKSSQAPKLLFHYYDKDFNNEADTPDNFQSRRPNTSFCFLDIRSPGLGDTAMYLCATSRGQGLSGNTIYFGEGSWLTVV.

CDR3 coding DNA: TGTGCCAGCAGCCAAGATGCTGGGGAGGGCTACACCTTC. Protein product: CASSQDAGEGYTF. V gene TRBV4-2 combines with J gene TRBJ1-2; D is undetermined. The germline V and J ends were trimmed by 0 bases and 8 bases, with 10 bases remaining between them. The CDR3 covers 13 residues. CDR1 is LGHNA, CDR2 YNFKEQ, per germline.

V and J are TRBV15 and TRBJ2-7; D may be TRBD2 (6 bases). The CDR3 loop spans 16 amino acids. V was clipped by 0 bases and J by 6 bases, with 18 bases between them. Germline loops: CDR1 LNHNV, CDR2 YYDKDF (reference sequence). CDR3 DNA: TGTGCCACCAGCAGAGAGGGAGGAAGGGATGATAGCGAGCAGTACTTC. Translating it yields CATSREGGRDDSEQYF.

The V call is TRBV27, the J call TRBJ2-7; D remains ambiguous. The CDR3 runs to 13 residues. V lost 3 bases and J lost 3, with 9 bases in between. Germline values: CDR1 MNHEY, CDR2 SMNVEV (reference sequence). The CDR3, as DNA: TGTGCCAGCAGTTTGACACCACACTACGAGCAGTACTTC. The encoded protein is CASSLTPHYEQYF.

The CDR3 coding sequence is TGTGCCAGCAGCCGAGGACAGGGGGCAGCGGATACGCAGTATTTT. Amino acid sequence: CASSRGQGAADTQYF. The chain uses TRBV6-5 and TRBJ2-3, with 11 bases matching TRBD1. The CDR3 contains 15 residues. V trimming: 6 bases; J trimming: 6 bases; junction bases outside the gene matches: 8. The V gene's germline CDR1 is MNHEY and CDR2 SVGAGI.

This clone has just a few counts. The genes are TRBV5-6 and TRBJ2-3; D might be TRBD1 (6 bases). The V end was cut by 4 bases, the J end by 3 bases, with 15 bases between. Germline assignment: CDR1 SGHDT and CDR2 YYEEEE. This CDR3 is built from 15 residues. CDR3 in DNA: TGTGCCAGCAGCCCGGGACAACAACCGACAGATACGCAGTATTTT. Protein product: CASSPGQQPTDTQYF.

This sequence joins TRBV5-1 and TRBJ2-7; D gene ambiguous. The V end lost 4 bases, the J end lost 2 bases, and 4 bases lay between the germline ends. The CDR3 totals 11 residues. Germline V CDR1 and CDR2: SGHRS, YFSETQ. The CDR3 nucleotides are TGCGCCAGCAGCAATGCCTACGAGCAGTACTTC. It encodes CASSNAYEQYF.

The chain has TRBV23-1 and TRBJ1-2; D perhaps matches TRBD1 (5 bases). TRBV23-1 is filed as an ORF, its function uncertain. V was pared by 6 bases and J by 4 bases, with 15 bases between. CDR3 length: 14 amino acids. The CDR3 DNA reads as TGCGCCAGCAGCCCCGGGGCAGGGCTCTATGGCTACACCTTC. Amino acid sequence: CASSPGAGLYGYTF.

The chain has TRBV28 and TRBJ2-3; 8 bases are shared with TRBD1. Trimming took 3 bases from V and 5 from J; bases not matched to a gene: 7. The CDR3 is 15 residues long. Germline lookup yields CDR1 MDHEN and CDR2 SYDVKM. The CDR3 DNA sequence: TGTGCCAGCAGTTTTTTGGACAGGGAAGAAGATACGCAGTATTTT. This codes for CASSFLDREEDTQYF.

The chain has TRBV9 and TRBJ2-5; TRBD2 might be the D (7 bases). V was clipped by 3 bases and J by 1 base, with 13 bases between them. This CDR3 comprises 15 residues. Germline V CDR1 and CDR2: SGDLS, YYNGEE. The CDR3 coding sequence is TGTGCCAGCAGCGGTGGGGGGGCCCCCCAAGAGACCCAGTACTTC. Translating gives CASSGGGAPQETQYF.

V and J are TRBV30 and TRBJ2-3; 8 bases align to TRBD2. This CDR3 has 14 residues. J was trimmed by 2 bases and V by 3 bases; bases with no gene match: 4. Germline CDR1 and CDR2: GTSNPN and SVGIG (reference sequence). DNA of the CDR3: TGTGCCTGGAGAACTAGCGGTACCACAGATACGCAGTATTTT. Its translation is CAWRTSGTTDTQYF. The entire variable domain, with the rest obtained from reference TRBV30 and TRBJ2-3, is as follows: SQTIHQWPATLVQPVGSPLSLECTVEGTSNPNLYWYRQAAGRGLQLLFYSVGIGQISSEVPQNLSASRPQDRQFILSSKKLLLSDSGFYLCAWRTSGTTDTQYFGPGTRLTVL.

The genes are TRBV9 and TRBJ1-4; no clear D gene. Looked up from germline, CDR1 is SGDLS and CDR2 is YYNGEE. The V and J ends lost 0 bases and 8 bases respectively, with 14 bases between them. This CDR3 region has 15 residues. In DNA form, the CDR3 reads TGTGCCAGCAGCGTAGGAGGTACGGCGGGCGAAAAACTGTTTTTT. Translation gives CASSVGGTAGEKLFF.

This clone has a single count. The chain employs TRBV28 and TRBJ1-5, with D possibly matching TRBD1 (6 bases). Germline CDR1 and CDR2: MDHEN and SYDVKM. V shed 5 bases and J shed 5 bases, with 19 bases lying between them. The CDR3 length is 16 residues. CDR3 sequence reads: CASSPPRTAGYQPQHF. CDR3 DNA: TGTGCCAGCAGTCCCCCCCGGACAGCGGGGTATCAGCCCCAGCATTTT.

This clone was counted a single time. The rearrangement links TRBV5-1 to TRBJ1-1; D gene uncertain. This CDR3 has 16 residues. Germline V CDR1 and CDR2: SGHRS, YFSETQ. Trimming cost V 10 bases and J 4 bases, with 26 bases left between them. As DNA, the CDR3 is TGCGCCGTTCCCGGCGTTGGGCGGTCTAGGGCCACTGAAGCTTTCTTT. This codes for CAVPGVGRSRATEAFF.

The table lists this clone with a count of one. V is TRBV28 and J is TRBJ1-2, with 7 bases matching TRBD1. J gave up 8 bases and V 3 bases, and 9 bases lay outside the gene matches. Germline V lookup: CDR1 MDHEN, CDR2 SYDVKM. There are 14 residues in the CDR3. The CDR3 region is CASSFSTGVRGYTF. The CDR3 nucleotides read TGTGCCAGCAGTTTCTCAACAGGGGTGAGGGGCTACACCTTC.

This clone showed up just once. The J gene is TRBJ2-3, the V gene TRBV5-1; D not resolved. Germline values: CDR1 SGHRS, CDR2 YFSETQ. V gave up 4 bases and J gave up 3 bases, with 9 bases separating them. This CDR3 spans 13 amino acids. The CDR3 is CASSRISTDTQYF. CDR3 DNA: TGCGCCAGCAGCCGCATTTCTACAGATACGCAGTATTTT.

This rearrangement joins TRBV11-2 to TRBJ2-7; D may be TRBD2 (5 bases). Germline loops: CDR1 SGHAT, CDR2 FQNNGV. V was trimmed by 5 bases and J by 11 bases, leaving 13 bases between them. This CDR3 comprises 11 residues. The CDR3 nucleotides read TGTGCCAGCAGCAACCGGGTGGAGGAGTACTTC. Its protein product is CASSNRVEEYF.

The gene calls are TRBV18 and TRBJ2-4; D gene uncertain. This CDR3 comprises 13 residues. Germline assignment: CDR1 KGHSH and CDR2 LQKENI. V lost 2 bases and J lost 5, with 7 bases in between. In nucleotides, the CDR3 is TGTGCCAGCTCACCAGGGGTGGAAAACATTCAGTACTTC. This encodes CASSPGVENIQYF.